The present T cell receptor (beta chain) was sequenced within a study of T cells after yellow fever vaccination. Ten or more counts support this clonotype. One entry per CDR3 protein, called by TCRdb with MiXCR from the 5' RACE reads. This sample carries around 49,000 distinct CDR3 sequences, 6% to 7% of them seen once, and the ten largest clones take approximately 15%. The CDR3 totals 12 residues. The germline V and J ends were trimmed by 7 bases and 1 base, with 7 bases remaining between them. Germline V gene data show CDR1 as SEHNR and CDR2 as FQNEAQ (reference sequence). The chain recombines TRBV7-9 with TRBJ1-1, with D maybe TRBD1 (5 bases). The starting material was CD8+ T cells not binding an NS4B(214-222) dextramer, sorted from PBMCs, obtained 45 days after the yellow fever booster vaccination. The sequence was obtained from a man younger than 40 who received the YFV17D yellow fever vaccine. CDR3 coding DNA: TGTGCCAGCAAGCAGGGGAACACTGAAGCTTTCTTT. It specifies CASKQGNTEAFF.